This T cell receptor beta chain was recorded in a study of graft-versus-host responses after intestinal transplantation. Across the study: Each patient got anti-thymocyte globulin induction, then tacrolimus and steroids for around three years.

The assay was immunoSEQ multiplex PCR, and TCRdb's table has in-frame clones only and misses some. Of tens of thousands of clones in the sample, about 80% were seen once. Note on this clone: Its antigen is unknown.

The starting material was unstimulated CD8+ T cells sorted from spleen or lymph node cells, obtained before intestinal transplant. The sequence was obtained from a human donor who received an intestinal transplant.

This CDR3 reads CASSTAGTSGGNEQFF. CDR3 coding DNA: TGTGCCAGCAGCACGGCCGGGACTAGCGGGGGTAATGAGCAGTTCTTC. The rearrangement joins TRBV13 to TRBJ2-1, with TRBD2 matching 14 bases. Germline CDR1 is PRHDT and CDR2 is FYEKMQ (reference sequence). The CDR3 loop spans 16 amino acids. V was pared by 5 bases and J by 7 bases, with 7 bases of the junction left unmatched.